This paragraph covers one TCR beta chain sequence. This specimen belongs to a study of cytomegalovirus exposure and HLA in healthy donors. Looked up from germline, CDR1 is MNHEY and CDR2 is SMNVEV (reference sequence). The CDR3 runs 13 residues. V dropped 5 bases and J dropped 2 bases, with 9 bases sitting between them. 13 Jbeta primers and 60 Vbeta primers were used for the PCR. As handled by the study authors: Unique TCR beta chains numbered around 80 million in a later analysis, with around 10 million shared. Profiled with immunoSEQ multiplex PCR; TCRdb holds only in-frame clones, not every one. That table furnishes V, J and clone size, whereas the DNA furnished D and trimming. The sample has some 87,000 clones, under 80% seen once; the top ten hold 5.9%.

This sequence originates from a man between 18 and 29 years old in good health and CMV-seropositive. The gene calls are TRBV27 and TRBJ1-2; tentatively, D is TRBD1 (6 bases). The specimen was PBMCs. As DNA, the CDR3 is TGTGCCAGCAGTCGCAGGGGAAACTATGGCTACACCTTC. Its protein product is CASSRRGNYGYTF.